Following are 20 T cell receptor beta chains from one sample sequenced in a study of blood T cell repertoires in COVID-19. TCRdb's copy holds only in-frame clones and misses some; the assay was immunoSEQ multiplex PCR. The sample consists of 100,000 or so clones, around nine tenths of them appearing once. Sequencing was carried out using peripheral blood. These receptors came from a man between 45 and 60 years old with active COVID-19.

The chain has TRBV6-4 and TRBJ2-7, with 10 positions matching TRBD2. V lost 2 bases, J lost 6 bases, and 7 bases stayed unmatched. Germline assignment: CDR1 MRHNA and CDR2 SNTAGT. This CDR3 is 15 amino acids long. CDR3 sequence: CASSDPTSGVCEQYF. CDR3 sequence (DNA): TGTGCCAGCAGTGACCCTACTAGCGGGGTTTGCGAGCAGTACTTC.

The CDR3 spells CASSIQLAGDTDTQYF. The DNA for the CDR3 is TGTGCCAGTAGTATCCAACTAGCGGGGGACACAGATACGCAGTATTTT. This chain connects TRBV19 to TRBJ2-3; 11 bases fit TRBD2. The trim removed 3 bases at V and 2 bases at J, leaving 4 bases unmatched. Germline CDR1 is LNHDA and CDR2 is SQIVND (reference sequence). The CDR3 sequence is 16 residues long.

This rearrangement joins TRBV5-4 to TRBJ1-1; D is possibly TRBD1 (5 bases). V was trimmed by 4 bases and J by 7 bases, leaving 11 bases between them. CDR3 length: 12 residues. Per germline, CDR1 SGHNT and CDR2 YYREEE (reference sequence). Written as DNA, the CDR3 is TGTGCCAGCAGCCTACGACAGAGTGAAGCTTTCTTT. Translated, it gives CASSLRQSEAFF.

The V gene is TRBV6-5, the J gene TRBJ1-4; D is uncertain. This CDR3 has 13 residues. The V and J ends lost 10 bases and 5 bases respectively, with 14 bases between them. Germline V gene data show CDR1 as MNHEY and CDR2 as SVGAGI. The CDR3 spells CATSRGKNEKLFF. The DNA of the CDR3 is TGTGCCACCTCGCGCGGTAAAAATGAAAAACTGTTTTTT.

The rearrangement joins TRBV3-1 (or the pseudogene TRBV3-2) to TRBJ1-1; TRBD1 aligns across 7 bases. CDR3 length equals 15 residues. V lost 4 bases and J lost 0; bases outside the gene matches: 5. Looked up from germline, CDR1 is LGHDT and CDR2 is YNNKEL (reference sequence). The CDR3 DNA is TGTGCCAGCAGCCCCCGGGACAGAGTGAACACTGAAGCTTTCTTT. It is translated as CASSPRDRVNTEAFF.

The chain is built from TRBV7-2 and TRBJ1-5; TRBD1 aligns across 9 bases. Germline V CDR1 and CDR2: SGHTA, FQGNSA. The CDR3 runs 15 residues. V was pared by 5 bases and J by 7 bases, with 9 bases of the junction left unmatched. The CDR3 DNA reads TGTGCCAGCAGCGTAAACACAGGGGGCCTCCAGCCCCAGCATTTT. It translates to CASSVNTGGLQPQHF.

This clone was seen a single time. The chain uses TRBV28 and TRBJ2-7; 7 nucleotides align to TRBD1. Trimming took 7 bases from V and 3 from J; bases not matched to a gene: 9. There are 14 residues in the CDR3. Germline CDR1 reads MDHEN; CDR2 reads SYDVKM. Written as DNA, the CDR3 is TGTGCCAGCACCCGCACGGGACAGCACTACGAGCAGTACTTC. Its protein is CASTRTGQHYEQYF.

The chain is built from TRBV6-2 or TRBV6-3 and TRBJ1-6; D gene ambiguous. Germline V CDR1 and CDR2: MNHEY, SVGEGT. V lost 5 bases to trimming and J lost 7 bases, with 12 bases between them. The CDR3 has 14 amino acids. The CDR3 sequence: CASSNGRENSPLHF. The CDR3 nucleotides are TGTGCCAGCAGTAATGGGAGAGAAAATTCACCCCTCCACTTT.

This chain connects TRBV9 to TRBJ2-2; 8 bases line up with TRBD1. The CDR3 is made up of 16 amino acids. The V segment lost 0 bases and the J segment 4 bases; nucleotides outside the gene matches: 5. The V gene's germline CDR1 is SGDLS and CDR2 YYNGEE. This chain's CDR3 is CASSVVGTGGTGELFF. The CDR3 nucleotides read TGTGCCAGCAGCGTAGTGGGAACAGGGGGCACCGGGGAGCTGTTTTTT.

The chain carries TRBV7-9 and TRBJ1-1; D is possibly TRBD1 (6 bases). CDR3 length: 14 residues. Trimming took off 0 bases at V and 6 bases at J, with 11 bases between the two ends. CDR1 and CDR2 (germline): SEHNR, FQNEAQ (reference sequence). CDR3 nucleotides: TGTGCCAGCAGCTTAGCTGGGGAGGGGGCTGAAGCTTTCTTT. As protein: CASSLAGEGAEAFF.

The rearrangement uses TRBV10-3 and TRBJ2-3; D is perhaps TRBD1 (5 bases). The CDR3 is made up of 14 amino acids. V was cut by 5 bases and J by 6 bases, with 15 bases left in between. Germline CDR1 ENHRY, CDR2 SYGVKD. The CDR3 region has the DNA TGTGCCATCAGTCATCTCACAGGTGGGGATACGCAGTATTTT. Amino acid sequence: CAISHLTGGDTQYF.

This chain connects TRBV7-3 to TRBJ2-3; 7 bases line up with TRBD1. The CDR3 extends over 12 amino acids. V trimming: 1 base; J trimming: 11 bases; junction bases outside the gene matches: 3. Germline V gives CDR1 SGHTA, CDR2 FQGTGA. In DNA, the CDR3 is TGTGCCAGCAGCTTAAGTCGGGACAGGCAGTATTTT. Its translation: CASSLSRDRQYF.

The rearrangement uses TRBV6-5 and TRBJ1-3; perhaps TRBD1 as D (5 bases). Deletions cut 8 bases from V and 8 bases from J, with 16 bases between. Germline CDR1 and CDR2: MNHEY and SVGAGI. The CDR3 sequence is 13 residues long. CDR3 region: CASGGKRRDTIYF. Here the CDR3 DNA reads TGTGCCAGCGGGGGGAAACGGAGGGACACCATATATTTT.

This chain links TRBV4-2 with TRBJ2-5; TRBD2 aligns across 14 bases. Germline V lookup: CDR1 LGHNA, CDR2 YNFKEQ. With 4 bases clipped from V and 2 bases from J, the junction kept 3 bases outside the gene matches. There are 16 residues in the CDR3. The CDR3: CASSRWTSGGQETQYF. DNA for the CDR3: TGTGCCAGCAGCCGATGGACTAGCGGGGGGCAAGAGACCCAGTACTTC.

V and J are TRBV9 and TRBJ2-3; 12 bases line up with TRBD2. With 2 bases clipped from V and 0 bases from J, the junction kept 4 bases outside the gene matches. Germline loops: CDR1 SGDLS, CDR2 YYNGEE. There are 17 residues in the CDR3. CDR3 loop: CASSVASGGASTDTQYF. The CDR3 coding sequence is TGTGCCAGCAGCGTCGCTAGCGGGGGGGCGAGCACAGATACGCAGTATTTT.

The J gene is TRBJ1-1, the V gene TRBV2; possible D gene TRBD1, 6 bases. Germline CDR1 SNHLY, CDR2 FYNNEI. The V and J ends lost 3 bases and 11 bases respectively, with 25 bases between them. This CDR3 is 16 amino acids long. The chain's CDR3 is CASSDNREQLGIGAFF. The CDR3 region has the DNA TGTGCCAGCAGTGACAACAGGGAGCAATTAGGGATCGGGGCTTTCTTT.

The chain uses TRBV3-1 (or the pseudogene TRBV3-2) and TRBJ1-2, with unresolved D. Between the trimmed V and J ends, which lost 0 bases and 5 bases, there was a span of 10 bases. CDR3 length: 14 amino acids. Looked up from germline, CDR1 is LGHDT and CDR2 is YNNKEL (reference sequence). The CDR3: CASSQDLGPYGYTF. CDR3 in DNA: TGTGCCAGCAGCCAAGATCTAGGCCCTTATGGCTACACCTTC.

The chain combines TRBV7-9 with TRBJ2-3; 16 bases match TRBD2. This CDR3 is built from 17 residues. The V and J ends lost 5 bases and 2 bases, in that order; junction bases with no gene match: 4. Looked up from germline, CDR1 is SEHNR and CDR2 is FQNEAQ (reference sequence). The CDR3 protein is CASSTGTSGGVTDTQYF. The CDR3 nucleotides are TGTGCCAGCAGCACCGGGACTAGCGGGGGGGTCACAGATACGCAGTATTTT.

This clone was detected only once. The V gene is TRBV15, the J gene TRBJ1-2; the D gene is possibly TRBD1 (6 bases). This CDR3 is built from 14 residues. Trimming shortened V by 9 bases and J by 4 bases, and 18 bases separated the two germline ends. Germline V gene data show CDR1 as LNHNV and CDR2 as YYDKDF (reference sequence). The CDR3 is CATQDSKSSYGYTF. The CDR3 DNA follows: TGTGCCACTCAGGACAGTAAGTCCTCCTATGGCTACACCTTC.

The chain employs TRBV5-1 and TRBJ2-4; maybe TRBD2 (5 bases). V lost 4 bases, J lost 6 bases, and 20 bases lay in between. Germline values: CDR1 SGHRS, CDR2 YFSETQ. The CDR3 is 16 amino acids. CDR3 loop: CASSPDYPGSGNIQYF. CDR3 bases: TGCGCCAGCAGCCCTGACTACCCTGGATCGGGAAACATTCAGTACTTC.